This entry features one T cell receptor (beta chain) sequence. Its matching antigen is unknown. This sample stems from a study of cytomegalovirus exposure and HLA in healthy donors. Study conclusions and caveats: In a later analysis, TCR beta V- and J-gene trimming showed a link to a missense DCLRE1C variant. The likely explanation for a cluster of highly shared sequence variants was sequencing artifact. An analysis that was carried out later associated some 17,000 TCR beta sequences with HLA alleles at 0.05 false discovery rate. Most TCRs appeared rarely, but some public TCRs recurred in many donors.

PCR employed 60 Vbeta and 13 Jbeta primers. The repertoire was sequenced with immunoSEQ multiplex PCR; TCRdb's copy has only in-frame clones and lacks some. There are 120,000 to 150,000 clones in the sample; just under 75% occur only once, and approximately 1.8% lies in the top ten. The length of the CDR3 is 14 residues. Germline V gene data show CDR1 as SNHLY and CDR2 as FYNNEI. The V segment lost 7 bases and the J segment 4 bases; nucleotides outside the gene matches: 6. This rearrangement joins TRBV2 to TRBJ1-1; 10 nucleotides align to TRBD1. The clonotype was recovered from a woman aged 18-29 years in good health and CMV-seronegative. Sequenced material: PBMCs. This CDR3 is CASKTGGVSTEAFF. The CDR3 region has the DNA TGTGCCAGCAAGACAGGGGGCGTGAGCACTGAAGCTTTCTTT.